Reported below is one TCR beta chain. Its target is unknown. UMIs were added to TCR cDNA along with a universal primer site when it was made by 5'RACE template switching. TCRdb redid the calling of the 5' RACE reads with MiXCR, one entry per CDR3 protein. The table lists 450,000 to 550,000 distinct CDR3 sequences, 21% of them singletons, with 16% in the top ten. This record belongs to a study of T cells after yellow fever vaccination. Study in general: Those fractions that held only low numbers of cells were prepared using the SMART-Seq v4 Ultra Low Input RNA kit. General study points: Reappearance after the booster was seen for most primary-vaccination clones, at 95% to 96% CD4 and around 90% CD8. Weaker, the secondary response peaked sooner, at day 5 versus 15.

The CDR3 covers 17 residues. V was shortened by 0 bases and J by 6 bases, with 19 bases between the two germline ends. Germline assignment: CDR1 MNHEY and CDR2 SVGEGT. The TCR sequence derives from a man aged 18 to 29 who received the YFV17D yellow fever vaccine. The rearrangement links TRBV6-2 or TRBV6-3 to TRBJ2-3, with D perhaps TRBD2 (6 bases). Sequences were derived from PBMCs, sampled around 3 weeks after the first yellow fever vaccination. CDR3 region: CASSYSNRERDTDTQYF. The CDR3, as DNA: TGTGCCAGCAGTTACTCGAACCGGGAGCGAGACACTGATACGCAGTATTTT.